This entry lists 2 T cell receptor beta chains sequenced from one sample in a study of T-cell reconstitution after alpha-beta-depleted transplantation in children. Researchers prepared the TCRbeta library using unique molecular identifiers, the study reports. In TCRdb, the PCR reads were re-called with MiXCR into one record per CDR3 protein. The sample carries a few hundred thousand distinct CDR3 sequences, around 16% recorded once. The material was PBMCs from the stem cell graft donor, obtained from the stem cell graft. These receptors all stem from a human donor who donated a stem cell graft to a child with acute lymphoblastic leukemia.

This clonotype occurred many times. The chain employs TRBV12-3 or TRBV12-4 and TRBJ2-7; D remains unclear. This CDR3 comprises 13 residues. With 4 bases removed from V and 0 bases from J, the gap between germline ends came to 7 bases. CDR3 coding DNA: TGTGCCAGCAGTTCGGACGGCTCCTACGAGCAGTACTTC. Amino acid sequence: CASSSDGSYEQYF.

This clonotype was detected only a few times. For the CDR3, the DNA is TGCGCCAGCAGCTTGGCCTCTACCAAGACAGGGTTGAACACTGAAGCTTTCTTT. Its translation: CASSLASTKTGLNTEAFF. This sequence joins TRBV5-1 and TRBJ1-1; TRBD1 matches 7 bases. Germline CDR1 is SGHRS and CDR2 is YFSETQ. Trimming at V came to 0 bases and at J to 0 bases, leaving 11 bases not matched to a gene. This CDR3 region has 18 residues.